This TCR beta chain is drawn from a study of T cells after yellow fever vaccination. One entry per CDR3 protein results from TCRdb running MiXCR on the 5' RACE reads. The data show around 550,000 distinct CDR3 sequences, with roughly 21% seen just once and 14% held by the top ten. This clonotype was observed a few times. Its matching antigen is unknown. General study points: A weaker secondary response peaked on day 5, the primary on day 15.

The ends were cut back, 5 bases at V and 2 bases at J, with 13 bases in the middle. This CDR3 is 14 amino acids long. This receptor was obtained from a man aged 30 to 39 who received the YFV17D yellow fever vaccine. This sequence joins TRBV12-3 or TRBV12-4 and TRBJ2-7; the D gene is possibly TRBD2 (6 bases). The sample in question was PBMCs, obtained 15 days after the yellow fever booster vaccination. The DNA for the CDR3 is TGTGCCAGCAGTGTCCGGGACTTAACCTACGAGCAGTACTTC. It specifies CASSVRDLTYEQYF.